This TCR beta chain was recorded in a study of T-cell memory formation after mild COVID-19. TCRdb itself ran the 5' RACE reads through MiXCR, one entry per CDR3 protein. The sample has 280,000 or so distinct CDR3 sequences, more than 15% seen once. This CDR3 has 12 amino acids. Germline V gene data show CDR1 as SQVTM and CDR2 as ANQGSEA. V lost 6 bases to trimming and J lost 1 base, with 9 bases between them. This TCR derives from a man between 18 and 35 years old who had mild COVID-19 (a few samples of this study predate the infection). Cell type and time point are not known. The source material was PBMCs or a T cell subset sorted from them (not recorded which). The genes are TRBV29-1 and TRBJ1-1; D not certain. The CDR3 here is CSVCDGNTEAFF. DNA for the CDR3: TGCAGCGTATGCGACGGGAACACTGAAGCTTTCTTT.